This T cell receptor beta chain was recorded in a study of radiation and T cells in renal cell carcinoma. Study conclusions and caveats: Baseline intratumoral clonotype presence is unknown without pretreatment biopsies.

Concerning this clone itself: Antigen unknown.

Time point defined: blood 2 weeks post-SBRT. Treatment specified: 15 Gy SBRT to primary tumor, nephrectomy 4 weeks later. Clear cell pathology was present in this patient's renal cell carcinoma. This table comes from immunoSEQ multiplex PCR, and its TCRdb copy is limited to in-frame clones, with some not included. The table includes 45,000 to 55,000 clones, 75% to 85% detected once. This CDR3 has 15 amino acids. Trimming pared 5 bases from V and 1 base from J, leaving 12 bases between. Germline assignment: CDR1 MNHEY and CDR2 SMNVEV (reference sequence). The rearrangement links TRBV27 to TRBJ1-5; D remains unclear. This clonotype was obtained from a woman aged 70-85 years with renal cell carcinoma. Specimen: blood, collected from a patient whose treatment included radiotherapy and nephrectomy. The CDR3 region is CASSPLIGSNQPQHF. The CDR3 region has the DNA TGTGCCAGCAGTCCTTTAATAGGGAGCAATCAGCCCCAGCATTTT.